This entry concerns a single TCR beta chain. Its cognate antigen is unknown. V gave up 8 bases and J gave up 5 bases, with 14 bases separating them. The CDR3 consists of 13 residues. In germline, CDR1 is LGHNA, CDR2 YNFKEQ. For TCR beta, libraries came from quantitative 5'-RACE with molecular barcodes. TCRdb re-derived calls from the 5' RACE reads in MiXCR, one entry per CDR3 protein. The data show around 90,000 distinct CDR3 sequences, with around 25% seen just once and around 59% held by the top ten. This entry comes from a study of CD8 T cells in ankylosing spondylitis. Whole-study results and caveats: Prior literature has documented some motif variants in synovial fluid and blood from reactive arthritis. Significantly higher representation of disease-linked clones was reported for matched ankylosing spondylitis synovial fluid.

The sample consisted of blood, either unsorted or a sorted T cell fraction (not recorded which). V and J are TRBV4-2 and TRBJ2-3; weak D call: TRBD2 (5 bases). The sequence derives from a male donor with ankylosing spondylitis or in good health (not recorded which). In nucleotides, the CDR3 is TGTGCCAGCTCCACCCGAGAGGGAGATACGCAGTATTTT. Residues: CASSTREGDTQYF.